Listed below are T cell receptor beta chains from one sample, sequenced in a study of blood T cell repertoires in COVID-19. Assay: immunoSEQ multiplex PCR; the TCRdb copy retains only in-frame clones and omits some. This sample has 400,000 to 550,000 clones, with 80% to 90% found just once. The sample consisted of peripheral blood. The receptor set was obtained from a woman in her twenties or thirties with acute or convalescent COVID-19. Each CDR3 is given with its conserved first and last residue. The D gene is left open where the match is weak. Some rows have no size entry. The others give once, few or many, or a class for an expanded clone.

CDR3 DNA	CDR3 protein	V gene	J gene	clone size	D gene
TGTGCCAGCAGGGTCGACTATACCGGGGAGCTGTTTTTT	CASRVDYTGELFF	TRBV12-3/TRBV12-4	TRBJ2-2	-	-
TGTGCCAGCAGCGCAGGGGGCGCAGAGACCCAGTACTTC	CASSAGGAETQYF	TRBV9	TRBJ2-5	-	TRBD1
TGCGCCAGCAGCCAACTGAACAGGGGGAACACTGAAGCTTTCTTT	CASSQLNRGNTEAFF	TRBV4-1	TRBJ1-1	-	TRBD1
TGTGCCAGCAGTCCAGGGGTTACTGAAGCTTTCTTT	CASSPGVTEAFF	TRBV2	TRBJ1-1	-	-
TGTGCCAGCAGTTACTCCCTGGGACAGAACAATGAGCAGTTCTTC	CASSYSLGQNNEQFF	TRBV6-5	TRBJ2-1	-	TRBD1
TGTGCCAGCAGCTTAGAGGCGAGCGGGAACAATGAGCAGTTCTTC	CASSLEASGNNEQFF	TRBV7-2	TRBJ2-1	-	TRBD2
TGTGCCAGCTCAGCGGGTCCGGGAAGAGCGAACACCGGGGAGCTGTTTTTT	CASSAGPGRANTGELFF	TRBV18	TRBJ2-2	-	-
TGTGCCAGAAGCTTGGCTACAGTTGCTAACTATGGCTACACCTTC	CARSLATVANYGYTF	TRBV5-3	TRBJ1-2	-	-
TGCGCCAGCAGCCAAGATGTGGAGACAGGGCAGGGTCAGCCCCAGCATTTT	CASSQDVETGQGQPQHF	TRBV4-1	TRBJ1-5	few	TRBD1
TGTGCCAGCAGCCCATCCGGGACAGGGGGTGAGCAGTTCTTC	CASSPSGTGGEQFF	TRBV6-5	TRBJ2-1	-	TRBD1
TGTGCCAGCAGTTTCGCTGGGACAGATAATTCACCCCTCCACTTT	CASSFAGTDNSPLHF	TRBV27	TRBJ1-6	-	TRBD1
TGCGCCAGCAGCCATCAGGAGCGGAGGCGCGGGGATTCACCCCTCCACTTT	CASSHQERRRGDSPLHF	TRBV4-1	TRBJ1-6	-	-
TGTGCCAGCAGCTTAGGACTGGGTCCTTCACCCCTCCACTTT	CASSLGLGPSPLHF	TRBV7-3	TRBJ1-6	-	-
TGTGCCAGCAGCCAAACACCGGGACAACAAAACACAGATACGCAGTATTTT	CASSQTPGQQNTDTQYF	TRBV7-9	TRBJ2-3	-	-
TGTGCCAGTAGTATTACTCTAGTGGCCCCAGGGGATACGCAGTATTTT	CASSITLVAPGDTQYF	TRBV19	TRBJ2-3	-	-
TGTGCCAGCAGCTTTGCGGATAGCTCCTACAATGAGCAGTTCTTC	CASSFADSSYNEQFF	TRBV7-6	TRBJ2-1	-	-
TGCGCCAGCAGTGACTCAGGGCGCGGCGAGCAGTACTTC	CASSDSGRGEQYF	TRBV10-1	TRBJ2-7	few	-
TGTGCCATCAGTGAGTTGGGGGACAGGGGATACAATGAGCAGTTCTTC	CAISELGDRGYNEQFF	TRBV10-3	TRBJ2-1	-	TRBD1
TGTGCCACCAGCAGAGTTTCGGGGGGGCCTGGGGCCAACGTCCTGACTTTC	CATSRVSGGPGANVLTF	TRBV15	TRBJ2-6	once	TRBD2
TGTGCCAGCAGCTTGGCGGGCTCCTACAATGAGCAGTTCTTC	CASSLAGSYNEQFF	TRBV5-8	TRBJ2-1	-	-
TGTGCCAGCAGCTTCCTAGCGGGGGGGCCGGTTGAGCAGTTCTTC	CASSFLAGGPVEQFF	TRBV7-9	TRBJ2-1	-	TRBD2
TGTGCCAGCAGCGAGACAGGGGGCCTTGGCTACACCTTC	CASSETGGLGYTF	TRBV6-5	TRBJ1-2	-	TRBD1
TGTGCCAGCAAAGAGGGCCCCACTGAAGCTTTCTTT	CASKEGPTEAFF	TRBV6-6	TRBJ1-1	-	-
TGTGCCAGCAGCTTAATTTCCAGCGGGGATAACACCGGGGAGCTGTTTTTT	CASSLISSGDNTGELFF	TRBV7-3	TRBJ2-2	-	TRBD2
TGTGCCATCAGTGAGCGGGGGTGGGGCACAGATACGCAGTATTTT	CAISERGWGTDTQYF	TRBV10-3	TRBJ2-3	-	-
TGCGCCAGCAGCTTGTTGGTAGCGGGGGAAGAGACCCAGTACTTC	CASSLLVAGEETQYF	TRBV5-1	TRBJ2-5	-	TRBD2
TGTGCCAGCTCACCAAATCCCAGGAACACTGAAGCTTTCTTT	CASSPNPRNTEAFF	TRBV18	TRBJ1-1	-	-
TGTGCCAGCAGCGGGGGCCCAGCGAGCTCCTATAATTCACCCCTCCACTTT	CASSGGPASSYNSPLHF	TRBV9	TRBJ1-6	once	-
TGTGCCAGCAGCTCGACAGGGCGTAATCAGCCCCAGCATTTT	CASSSTGRNQPQHF	TRBV28	TRBJ1-5	-	TRBD1
TGTGCCAGCGGGGGCCTCCAGAGCCCATTTTCACCCCTCCACTTT	CASGGLQSPFSPLHF	TRBV7-9	TRBJ1-6	-	-